Below are 8 T cell receptor beta chains sequenced from a single sample in a study of blood T cell repertoires in COVID-19. TCRdb's table, derived via immunoSEQ multiplex PCR, lists solely in-frame clones and lacks some. The sample lists 200,000 to 250,000 clones, around nine tenths occurring once. The sequenced sample was peripheral blood. Source of these receptors: a man younger than 30 with active or convalescent COVID-19.

CDR3 sequence reads: CASSMDLRLRGVNTEAFF. In nucleotides, the CDR3 is TGTGCCAGTAGTATGGACCTCCGCCTTCGGGGTGTCAACACTGAAGCTTTCTTT. The V gene is TRBV19, the J gene TRBJ1-1, with D uncertain. This CDR3 is built from 18 residues. Trimming removed 3 bases at V and 2 bases at J, with 22 bases between. Germline V gene lookup returns CDR1 LNHDA and CDR2 SQIVND (reference sequence).

This chain joins TRBV5-1 and TRBJ2-1, with D tentatively TRBD2 (6 bases). The CDR3 has 17 amino acids. The germline gives CDR1 SGHRS, CDR2 YFSETQ. V lost 1 base and J 3 bases, leaving 17 bases between the germline ends. CDR3 bases: TGCGCCAGCAGCTTGATAGAGATGGCTAGCGTCTACAATGAGCAGTTCTTC. Protein: CASSLIEMASVYNEQFF.

V gene TRBV27 combines with J gene TRBJ2-2; no reliable D call. This CDR3 spans 12 amino acids. Per germline, CDR1 MNHEY and CDR2 SMNVEV (reference sequence). V dropped 6 bases and J dropped 6 bases, with 8 bases sitting between them. The CDR3 loop is CASRTNPGELFF. The CDR3 DNA reads TGTGCCAGCAGAACTAATCCCGGGGAGCTGTTTTTT.

The chain couples TRBV6-6 to TRBJ1-1; tentative D call: TRBD1 (5 bases). The CDR3 runs 17 residues. Deletions cut 5 bases from V and 0 bases from J, with 19 bases between. The germline V gene encodes CDR1 MNHNY and CDR2 SVGAGI (reference sequence). The CDR3 DNA is TGTGCCAGCAGTCCCTTACTGGGATCGGGGGTGAACACTGAAGCTTTCTTT. Translated, it gives CASSPLLGSGVNTEAFF.

V gene TRBV18 combines with J gene TRBJ1-1, with unresolved D. Germline V gene sequence: CDR1 KGHSH, CDR2 LQKENI. Trimming removed 6 bases at V and 1 base at J, with 9 bases between. The CDR3 covers 13 residues. The CDR3: CASSPQANTEAFF. CDR3 nucleotide sequence: TGTGCCAGCTCTCCCCAGGCGAACACTGAAGCTTTCTTT.

This clone has a handful of counts. This chain connects TRBV7-2 to TRBJ2-1; D is possibly TRBD1 (6 bases). From germline, CDR1 is SGHTA and CDR2 FQGNSA. This CDR3 has 15 residues. Trimming removed 5 bases at V and 4 bases at J, with 15 bases between. CDR3 sequence reads: CASSILRQEYNEQFF. CDR3 bases: TGTGCCAGCAGCATACTCCGACAGGAATACAATGAGCAGTTCTTC.

The V and J genes are TRBV11-2 and TRBJ2-1; 11 bases map to TRBD2. This CDR3 has 15 residues. The germline gives CDR1 SGHAT, CDR2 FQNNGV. With V trimmed by 4 bases and J by 15 bases, 14 bases remained unmatched. For the CDR3, the DNA is TGTGCCAGCAGCTATACTAGCGGGAGTATAGGGATCACGTTCTTC. Translated, it gives CASSYTSGSIGITFF. The complete variable domain, with remaining parts taken from reference TRBV11-2 and TRBJ2-1, reads EAGVAQSPRYKIIEKRQSVAFWCNPISGHATLYWYQQILGQGPKLLIQFQNNGVVDDSQLPKDRFSAERLKGVDSTLKIQPAKLEDSAVYLCASSYTSGSIGITFFGPGTRLTVL.

CDR3 sequence reads: CASSKSQGAREQYF. For the CDR3, the DNA is TGTGCCAGTAGTAAGTCACAGGGGGCGCGTGAGCAGTACTTC. The rearrangement uses TRBV19 and TRBJ2-7; 9 bases align to TRBD1. Germline V gene data show CDR1 as LNHDA and CDR2 as SQIVND (reference sequence). This CDR3 region has 14 residues. The V gene end was trimmed by 4 bases and the J gene end by 7 bases; junction bases not matched to a gene: 8.